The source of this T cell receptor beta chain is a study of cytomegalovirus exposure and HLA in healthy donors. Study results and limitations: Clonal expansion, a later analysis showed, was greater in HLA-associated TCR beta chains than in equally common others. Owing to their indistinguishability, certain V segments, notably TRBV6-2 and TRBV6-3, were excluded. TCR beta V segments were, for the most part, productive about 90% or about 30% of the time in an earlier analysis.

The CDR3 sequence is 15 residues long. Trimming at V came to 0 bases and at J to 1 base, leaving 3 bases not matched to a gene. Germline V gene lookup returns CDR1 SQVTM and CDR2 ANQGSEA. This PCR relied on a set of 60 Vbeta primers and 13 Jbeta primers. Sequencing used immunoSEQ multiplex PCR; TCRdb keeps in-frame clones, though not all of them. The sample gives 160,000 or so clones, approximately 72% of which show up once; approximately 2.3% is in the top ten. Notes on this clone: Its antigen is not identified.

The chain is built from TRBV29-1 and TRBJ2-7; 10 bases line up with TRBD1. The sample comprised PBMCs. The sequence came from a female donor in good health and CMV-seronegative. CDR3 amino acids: CSVEDLGQGSYEQYF. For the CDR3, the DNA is TGCAGCGTTGAAGATCTGGGACAGGGGTCCTACGAGCAGTACTTC.